Detailed here is one T cell receptor beta chain. The count of this clone is one. Its recognized antigen is unknown. No base quality information exists; no much larger clone differs at one position. This record belongs to a study of shared clonotypes between healthy human individuals (dated by TCRdb to about 2020). With respect to the entire study: Three men and a couple of women, aged 18 to 49 years, made up the cohort. For each donor, CD4 naive and CD4 memory were each given three plates, CD8 naive was given two plates, and CD8 memory was given one plate. To estimate repertoire size and how much clonotypes are shared between individuals, the study performed deep sequencing of blood TCR repertoires from roughly five healthy adults. To increase sequencing depth and limit assay-specific biases, TCR repertoire library preparation and sequencing were carried out by different laboratories using diverse techniques. Per donor, leukapheresis produced somewhere between about 0.8 and 9 billion PBMCs.

Overall study outcomes, separate from this receptor: Compared with non-shared clonotypes, clonotypes shared by all four sorted-subset donors had higher generation probabilities. Naive subsets generally had larger estimated clonotype richness than memory subsets. Sampling was restricted to blood, and TCR repertoires in tissues likely differ from the TCR repertoires found in blood. Based on pairwise subsampling, the degree of clonotype sharing among donors was expected to be affected by sequencing depth. Across several donors, approximately 5% of naive CD4, 3% to 4% of naive CD8, 2.3% of memory CD4, and 0.4% to 0.45% of memory CD8 clonotypes were shared. Even with the large sequencing depth, rarefaction of the sorted-subset datasets indicated that sequencing was incomplete. The small number of donors limited the genetic and exposure-history diversity represented.

The donors were healthy, HIV-negative adults with no recently reported acute infections or vaccinations. Every donor was a Caucasian adult residing in Nashville, Tennessee, USA. CD4+ T cells were enriched by magnetic negative selection; naive cells were then positively selected on CD45RA, and the negative fraction formed the memory subset. Blood was obtained by leukapheresis, after which PBMCs were separated by Ficoll-Histopaque density gradient centrifugation and cryopreserved in liquid nitrogen vapor phase. Analytical flow cytometry was used to check the purity and quantity of every magnetically sorted T cell population. Genomic DNA was isolated from every sorted fraction and measured by UV absorbance on a Nanodrop 2000c. Using the deep immunoSEQ assay, multiplex PCR amplified TCR CDR3 regions from genomic DNA. Extracted genomic DNA from each cell subset was spread evenly across all wells of several immunoSEQ 96-well plates, with each plate serving as a replicate. For sorted subsets, approximately 190 ng of genomic DNA, equivalent to 30,000 or so T cell genomes, went into each replicate PCR. Purified libraries were measured with a Qubit 3.0 fluorometer, size-checked on a Bioanalyzer 2100, and measured again with the KAPA Library Quantification kit. Every immunoSEQ 96-well plate was sequenced on a dedicated single-read 150-cycle Illumina NextSeq 550 flow cell. For the original study's pipeline: Because the immunoSEQ output included only junctional sequences and no quality scores, the filtering could not be the same as the filtering used for full-length reads. Sequences were annotated with PyIR, a Python wrapper for IgBLAST v1.9, using IMGT germline references to assign V/J genes and CDR3. Reads were removed for weak V/J assignments (E-value above 1e-6), missing CDR3, stop codons, out-of-frame junctions, or ambiguous translated residues. V3J clonotypes were defined as sequences sharing an identical inferred V gene, J gene, and CDR3 amino acid sequence. The percentage overlap between two repertoires was calculated by dividing the number of shared unique clonotypes by the size of the smaller repertoire. Repertoire richness was assessed with RTK rarefaction, the Chao1 estimator, and Recon v2.1 estimates of unobserved clonotypes. For all TCRbeta clonotypes obtained by the gDNA method from a few donors, generation probabilities were computed with OLGA. Entries here come from immuneACCESS through TCRdb and include only in-frame sequences with V and J called. Some clones fail to appear in such tables; in the studies checked, an unresolved V gene covers under half of the shortfall, and the cause of the remainder is unknown. V and J calls and clone size follow that table, whereas D and trimming were derived from the DNA. In all, the sample holds about a million clones, and roughly 77% of those were seen once. Clones ranked in the top ten supply roughly 0.9% of the sample.

V gives up 4 bases and J gives up 4 bases, and the segment between their germline ends measures 10 bases. The CDR3 numbers 13 residues from cysteine through phenylalanine. The kept DNA is CDR3 alone, 39 bases in frame from the first base. CDR1 ENHRY and CDR2 SYGVKD were looked up in the germline V gene. The V gene is TRBV10-3 and the J gene is TRBJ2-5, with the D gene call left open. Sequencing was carried out using memory CD4+ T cells from PBMCs. What this sample's cell subset or site label stands for: CD45RA-negative fraction. The sequence was obtained from a man between 18 and 29 years old in good health. Some clones in this sample may be carry-over from other donors' samples. The CDR3 in this case is CAISGAVRETQYF. The nucleotide sequence is TGTGCCATCAGTGGCGCAGTGAGAGAGACCCAGTACTTC.